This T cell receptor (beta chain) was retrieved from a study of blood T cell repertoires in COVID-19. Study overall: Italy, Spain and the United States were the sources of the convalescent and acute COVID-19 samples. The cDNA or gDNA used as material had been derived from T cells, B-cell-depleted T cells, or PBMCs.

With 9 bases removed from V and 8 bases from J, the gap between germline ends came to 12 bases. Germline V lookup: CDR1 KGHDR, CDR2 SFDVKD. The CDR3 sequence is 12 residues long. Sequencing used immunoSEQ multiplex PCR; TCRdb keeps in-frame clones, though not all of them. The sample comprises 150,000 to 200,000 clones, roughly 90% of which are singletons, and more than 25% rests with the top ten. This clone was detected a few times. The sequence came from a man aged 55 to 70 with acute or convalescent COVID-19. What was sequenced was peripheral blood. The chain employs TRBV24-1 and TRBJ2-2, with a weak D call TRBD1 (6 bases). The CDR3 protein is CATRTVLGELFF. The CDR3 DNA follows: TGTGCCACCCGGACAGTTCTGGGGGAGCTGTTTTTT.